This entry describes one T cell receptor beta chain. Its antigen is unidentified. This CDR3 contains 15 residues. V shed 6 bases and J 6 bases; nucleotides not matched to a gene: 15. Germline-derived CDR1 and CDR2 are GTSNPN and SVGIG (reference sequence). Primers: 60 Vbeta forward and 13 Jbeta reverse. Sequenced by immunoSEQ multiplex PCR; TCRdb stores in-frame clones only, minus some. Of some 120,000 clones in the sample, about 81% were seen once. This sample is part of a study of cytomegalovirus exposure and HLA in healthy donors. Findings and caveats of the study: Judged likely to be a sequencing artifact was a cluster of highly shared sequence variants. Among the most significant clusters, several appeared linked to common viral pathogens in a later analysis. In vitro checks showed that a few CMV-associated chains really do target CMV antigens.

The genes are TRBV30 and TRBJ1-2; TRBD1 agrees at 8 bases. The TCR was taken from a man aged 35 to 55 in good health and CMV-seronegative. Source material: PBMCs. CDR3 sequence: CACTLTGGIGNGYTF. Written as DNA, the CDR3 is TGTGCCTGTACTCTCACAGGGGGAATTGGGAATGGCTACACCTTC. The variable domain in full, completed from reference TRBV30 and TRBJ1-2, reads SQTIHQWPATLVQPVGSPLSLECTVEGTSNPNLYWYRQAAGRGLQLLFYSVGIGQISSEVPQNLSASRPQDRQFILSSKKLLLSDSGFYLCACTLTGGIGNGYTFGSGTRLTVV.